Listed here are 8 T cell receptor beta chains from one sample, sequenced in a study of blood T cell repertoires in COVID-19 (dated by TCRdb to the early 2020s). Libraries were prepared through the immunoSEQ multiplex PCR assay. TCRdb obtained this table from immuneACCESS and retained in-frame rearrangements with V and J assigned. These tables miss some clones; where compared with another copy, unresolved V genes account for less than half of the shortfall, and the remainder is unexplained. The sample contains over 350,000 clones, about 89% of them found a single time. Approximately 4.3% of the sample rests with the top ten. Sequencing was carried out using peripheral blood. The source of these receptors is a woman aged 25-40 years with acute or convalescent COVID-19.

The chain couples TRBV13 to TRBJ1-1; the match to TRBD1 covers 7 bases. The CDR3 sequence is 14 residues long. V lost 5 bases to trimming and J lost 1 base; unmatched junction nucleotides: 4. Germline assignment: CDR1 PRHDT and CDR2 FYEKMQ (reference sequence). The CDR3 DNA is TGTGCCAGCAGCCCAAGGACAGGGAACACTGAAGCTTTCTTT. Its protein is CASSPRTGNTEAFF.

The genes are TRBV6-5 and TRBJ1-6; D unclear. V was trimmed by 4 bases and J by 3 bases, leaving 10 bases between them. This CDR3 region has 15 residues. The V gene's germline CDR1 is MNHEY and CDR2 SVGAGI. CDR3 DNA: TGTGCCAGCAGTTCCAACATCTTCTATAATTCACCCCTCCACTTT. It encodes CASSSNIFYNSPLHF.

This clone appeared once. The chain has TRBV28 and TRBJ2-7; TRBD1 aligns across 10 bases. Looked up from germline, CDR1 is MDHEN and CDR2 is SYDVKM. V shed 8 bases and J 3 bases; nucleotides not matched to a gene: 22. The CDR3 has 19 amino acids. The CDR3 coding sequence is TGTGCCAGCGACCAATCCGGGACAGGGGCCCCGTCAGCCGGCTACGAGCAGTACTTC. Translating it yields CASDQSGTGAPSAGYEQYF. The complete variable domain, with remaining parts taken from reference TRBV28 and TRBJ2-7, reads DVKVTQSSRYLVKRTGEKVFLECVQDMDHENMFWYRQDPGLGLRLIYFSYDVKMKEKGDIPEGYSVSREKKERFSLILESASTNQTSMYLCASDQSGTGAPSAGYEQYFGPGTRLTVT.

The rearrangement links TRBV30 to TRBJ1-2; D perhaps matches TRBD1 (6 bases). The ends were cut back, 4 bases at V and 1 base at J, with 10 bases in the middle. This CDR3 has 13 residues. CDR1 and CDR2 (germline): GTSNPN, SVGIG (reference sequence). The DNA of the CDR3 is TGTGCCTGGAAAAACAGGGATAACTATGGCTACACCTTC. Its translation: CAWKNRDNYGYTF. Combining the CDR3 with reference TRBV30 and TRBJ1-2 gives the whole variable domain SQTIHQWPATLVQPVGSPLSLECTVEGTSNPNLYWYRQAAGRGLQLLFYSVGIGQISSEVPQNLSASRPQDRQFILSSKKLLLSDSGFYLCAWKNRDNYGYTFGSGTRLTVV.

The chain uses TRBV6-5 and TRBJ1-6; D is undetermined. Germline V gene sequence: CDR1 MNHEY, CDR2 SVGAGI. V was clipped by 5 bases and J by 6 bases, with 8 bases between them. The CDR3 length is 13 residues. CDR3 DNA sequence: TGTGCCAGCAGTCAACATCCTAATTCACCCCTCCACTTT. Its protein product is CASSQHPNSPLHF.

This rearrangement joins TRBV5-1 to TRBJ1-3; 9 bases map to TRBD1. The germline CDR1 and CDR2 sequences are SGHRS and YFSETQ. CDR3 length: 16 residues. V shed 4 bases and J 0 bases; nucleotides not matched to a gene: 5. CDR3 sequence: CASSEQGALSGNTIYF. In DNA, the CDR3 is TGCGCCAGCAGCGAACAGGGGGCCCTCTCTGGAAACACCATATATTTT.

The chain recombines TRBV7-8 with TRBJ1-3, with D possibly TRBD1 on 6 matching bases. This CDR3 region has 17 residues. The V gene lost 1 base and the J gene lost 0 bases, with 13 bases spanning the gap. CDR1 is SGHVS and CDR2 is FQNEAQ in the germline V gene. The CDR3, as DNA: TGTGCCAGCAGCTTAGTGGCAGGGGAAAACTCTGGAAACACCATATATTTT. This encodes CASSLVAGENSGNTIYF. The full variable domain, completed using reference TRBV7-8 and TRBJ1-3, is GAGVSQSPRYKVAKRGQDVALRCDPISGHVSLFWYQQALGQGPEFLTYFQNEAQLDKSGLPSDRFFAERPEGSVSTLKIQRTQQEDSAVYLCASSLVAGENSGNTIYFGEGSWLTVV.

The CDR3 spells CASSLFAGGPADTQYF. CDR3 DNA: TGTGCCAGCAGCTTGTTTGCGGGGGGGCCCGCAGATACGCAGTATTTT. This sequence joins TRBV7-9 and TRBJ2-3, with TRBD2 identical over 9 bases. With V trimmed by 3 bases and J by 4 bases, 8 bases remained unmatched. This CDR3 is built from 16 residues. The germline V gene encodes CDR1 SEHNR and CDR2 FQNEAQ (reference sequence).